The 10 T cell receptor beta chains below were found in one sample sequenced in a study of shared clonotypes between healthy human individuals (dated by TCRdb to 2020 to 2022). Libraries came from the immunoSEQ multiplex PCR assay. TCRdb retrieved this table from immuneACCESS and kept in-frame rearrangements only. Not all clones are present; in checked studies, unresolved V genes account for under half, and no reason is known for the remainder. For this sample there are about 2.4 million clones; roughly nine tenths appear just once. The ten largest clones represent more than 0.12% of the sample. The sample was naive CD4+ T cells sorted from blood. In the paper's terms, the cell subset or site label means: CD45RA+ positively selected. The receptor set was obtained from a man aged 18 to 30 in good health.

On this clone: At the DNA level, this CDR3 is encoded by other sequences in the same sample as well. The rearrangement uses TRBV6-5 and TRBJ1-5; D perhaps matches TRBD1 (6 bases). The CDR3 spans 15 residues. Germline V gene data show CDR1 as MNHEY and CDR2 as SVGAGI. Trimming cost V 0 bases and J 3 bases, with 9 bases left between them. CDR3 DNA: TGTGCCAGCAGTTACTCGACAGGCTCCAATCAGCCCCAGCATTTT. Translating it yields CASSYSTGSNQPQHF.

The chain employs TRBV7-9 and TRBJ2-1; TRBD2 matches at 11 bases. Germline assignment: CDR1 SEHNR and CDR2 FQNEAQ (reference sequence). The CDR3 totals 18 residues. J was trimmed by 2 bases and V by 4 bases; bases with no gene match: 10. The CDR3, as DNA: TGTGCCAGCAGCTCCCCCTTAAGACTAGCGGGAACCTACAATGAGCAGTTCTTC. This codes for CASSSPLRLAGTYNEQFF.

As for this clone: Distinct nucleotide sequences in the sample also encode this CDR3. In nucleotides, the CDR3 is TGTGCCAGCAGCTTAGTTCAGCCCCAGCATTTT. Encoded protein: CASSLVQPQHF. The genes are TRBV5-8 and TRBJ1-5, with no clear D. The germline V gene encodes CDR1 SGHTS and CDR2 YDEGEE. The CDR3 runs to 11 residues. The V and J ends lost 2 bases and 6 bases respectively, with 3 bases between them.

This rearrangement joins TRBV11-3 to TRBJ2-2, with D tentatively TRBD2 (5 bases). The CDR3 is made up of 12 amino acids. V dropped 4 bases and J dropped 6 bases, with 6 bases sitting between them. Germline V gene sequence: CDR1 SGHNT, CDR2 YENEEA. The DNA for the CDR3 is TGTGCCAGCAGCTCTAGCCCCGGGGAGCTGTTTTTT. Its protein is CASSSSPGELFF.

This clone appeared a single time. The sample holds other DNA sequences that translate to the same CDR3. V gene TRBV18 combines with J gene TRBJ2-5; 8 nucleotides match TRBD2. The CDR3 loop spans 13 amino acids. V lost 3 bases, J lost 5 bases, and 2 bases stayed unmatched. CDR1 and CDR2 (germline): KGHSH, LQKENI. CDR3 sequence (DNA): TGTGCCAGCTCACCCGGGACTAGTGAGACCCAGTACTTC. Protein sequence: CASSPGTSETQYF.

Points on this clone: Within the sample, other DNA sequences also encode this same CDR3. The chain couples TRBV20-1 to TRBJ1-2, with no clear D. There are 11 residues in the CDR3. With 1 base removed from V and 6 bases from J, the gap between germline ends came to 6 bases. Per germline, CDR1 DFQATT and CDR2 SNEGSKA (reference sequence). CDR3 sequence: CSARAGDGYTF. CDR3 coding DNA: TGCAGTGCTAGAGCCGGGGATGGCTACACCTTC.

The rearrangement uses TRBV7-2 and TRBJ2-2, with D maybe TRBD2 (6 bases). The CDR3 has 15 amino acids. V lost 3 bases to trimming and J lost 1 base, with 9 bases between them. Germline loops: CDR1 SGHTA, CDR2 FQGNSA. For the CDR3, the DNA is TGTGCCAGCAGCTTCGACGGGGGGAACACCGGGGAGCTGTTTTTT. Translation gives CASSFDGGNTGELFF.

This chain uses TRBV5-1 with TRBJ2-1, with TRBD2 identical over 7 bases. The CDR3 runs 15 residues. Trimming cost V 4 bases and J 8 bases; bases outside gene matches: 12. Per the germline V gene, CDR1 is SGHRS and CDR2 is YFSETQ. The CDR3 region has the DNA TGCGCCAGCAGCCGCCCCGGACTAGATACCCATGAGCAGTTCTTC. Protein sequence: CASSRPGLDTHEQFF.

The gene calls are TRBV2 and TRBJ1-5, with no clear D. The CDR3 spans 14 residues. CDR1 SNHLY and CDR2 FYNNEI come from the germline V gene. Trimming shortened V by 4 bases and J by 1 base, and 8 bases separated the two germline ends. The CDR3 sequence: CASSGEASNQPQHF. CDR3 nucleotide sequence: TGTGCCAGCAGTGGGGAGGCGAGCAATCAGCCCCAGCATTTT.

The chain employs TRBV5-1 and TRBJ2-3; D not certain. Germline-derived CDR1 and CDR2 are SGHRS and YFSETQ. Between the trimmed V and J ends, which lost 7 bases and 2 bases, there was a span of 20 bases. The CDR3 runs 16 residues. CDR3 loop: CASGKRLEPATDTQYF. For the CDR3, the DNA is TGCGCCAGCGGTAAAAGGCTCGAACCGGCCACAGATACGCAGTATTTT.